This passage covers 23 T cell receptor beta chains from one sample sequenced in a study of cytomegalovirus exposure and HLA in healthy donors. Both 60 Vbeta primers and 13 Jbeta primers went into the PCR. Clones were sequenced by immunoSEQ multiplex PCR, and TCRdb holds only the in-frame ones, with some missing. The data show approximately 140,000 clones, roughly 72% seen once. Input material: PBMCs. These receptors all come from a man in his forties in good health and CMV-seronegative.

The chain joins TRBV7-3 to TRBJ2-5; D ambiguous. The ends were cut back, 0 bases at V and 1 base at J, with 12 bases in the middle. This CDR3 is 16 amino acids long. Per the germline V gene, CDR1 is SGHTA and CDR2 is FQGTGA. In nucleotides, the CDR3 is TGTGCCAGCAGCTTAACGCACGCGACTCCCCAAGAGACCCAGTACTTC. Translated: CASSLTHATPQETQYF.

Worth noting for this clone: The junction shows a germline mismatch at one end, possibly a read error. V is TRBV6-5 and J is TRBJ2-4; tentatively, D is TRBD2 (6 bases). CDR1 MNHEY and CDR2 SVGAGI come from the germline V gene. There are 14 residues in the CDR3. CDR3 protein: CASSRAVGGNSQYF. The CDR3, as DNA: TGTGCCAGCAGTAGGGCCGTTGGGGGGAACAGTCAGTACTTC.

This rearrangement joins TRBV30 to TRBJ1-5, with 12 bases identical to TRBD1. Trimming cost V 3 bases and J 6 bases; bases outside gene matches: 6. This CDR3 region has 15 residues. Germline V gene sequence: CDR1 GTSNPN, CDR2 SVGIG (reference sequence). CDR3 amino acids: CAWSPGTGGSQPQHF. In DNA form, the CDR3 reads TGTGCCTGGAGCCCCGGGACAGGGGGCTCTCAGCCCCAGCATTTT.

The chain couples TRBV19 to TRBJ2-5; D might be TRBD2 (5 bases). From germline, CDR1 is LNHDA and CDR2 SQIVND (reference sequence). V lost 4 bases and J 4 bases, leaving 10 bases between the germline ends. The CDR3 extends over 13 amino acids. This CDR3 is CASSTLEGETQYF. Here the CDR3 DNA reads TGTGCCAGTAGTACCCTCGAGGGAGAGACCCAGTACTTC.

This chain uses TRBV4-1 with TRBJ2-7; 11 positions match TRBD1. Germline assignment: CDR1 MGHRA and CDR2 YSYEKL. V lost 1 base to trimming and J lost 0 bases; unmatched junction nucleotides: 8. CDR3 length: 18 amino acids. CDR3 coding DNA: TGCGCCAGCAGCCAAGGCGGAGCAGGACAGGGGGCCTCCTACGAGCAGTACTTC. Translation: CASSQGGAGQGASYEQYF.

This clone was observed once. This sequence joins TRBV19 and TRBJ2-7; tentatively, D is TRBD2 (5 bases). Germline V lookup: CDR1 LNHDA, CDR2 SQIVND (reference sequence). V gave up 3 bases and J gave up 4 bases, with 10 bases separating them. This CDR3 spans 13 amino acids. CDR3 amino acids: CASSIGELYEQYF. In DNA form, the CDR3 reads TGTGCCAGTAGTATCGGGGAGCTATACGAGCAGTACTTC.

The V call is TRBV28, the J call TRBJ1-2; 10 positions agree with TRBD1. CDR1 and CDR2 from the germline V gene are MDHEN and SYDVKM. The CDR3 covers 13 residues. V gave up 6 bases and J gave up 6 bases; unmatched junction bases: 4. CDR3 in amino acids: CASRGDRGNGYTF. The CDR3 DNA sequence: TGTGCCAGCAGGGGGGACAGGGGTAATGGCTACACCTTC.

To note about this clone: It may be a read error: a sequence one base away is much more abundant. Other DNA sequences in the same sample also yield this CDR3. V and J are TRBV5-4 and TRBJ2-7, with D perhaps matching TRBD2 (5 bases). The CDR3 consists of 14 residues. CDR1 SGHNT and CDR2 YYREEE come from the germline V gene (reference sequence). The V end was cut by 4 bases, the J end by 3 bases, with 14 bases between. CDR3 in amino acids: CASSQTNGDYEQYF. The CDR3 DNA follows: TGTGCCAGCAGCCAAACAAACGGGGACTACGAGCAGTACTTC.

The V call is TRBV2, the J call TRBJ1-4; a weak D match, TRBD1 (6 bases). Trimming removed 4 bases at V and 8 bases at J, with 14 bases between. In germline, CDR1 is SNHLY, CDR2 FYNNEI. CDR3 size: 14 residues. The CDR3 spells CASSVGTRGEKLFF. The CDR3 nucleotides read TGTGCCAGCAGTGTAGGGACAAGGGGCGAAAAACTGTTTTTT.

The rearrangement uses TRBV28 and TRBJ2-7; D is possibly TRBD1 (5 bases). The CDR3 spans 16 residues. Trimming took off 5 bases at V and 2 bases at J, with 19 bases between the two ends. Germline CDR1 is MDHEN and CDR2 is SYDVKM. The CDR3 DNA reads as TGTGCCAGCAGTCCACCTTTAGGCAGGGATACCTACGAGCAGTACTTC. Translated: CASSPPLGRDTYEQYF.

The gene calls are TRBV15 and TRBJ2-4; D is uncertain. This CDR3 spans 15 amino acids. The germline gives CDR1 LNHNV, CDR2 YYDKDF (reference sequence). V was shortened by 0 bases and J by 7 bases, with 13 bases between the two germline ends. CDR3 DNA: TGTGCCACCAGCAGAGATGTGAGCGCCCAGAACATTCAGTACTTC. Its protein product is CATSRDVSAQNIQYF.

V usage is TRBV7-9 and J usage is TRBJ2-7; a weak D match, TRBD2 (6 bases). The germline gives CDR1 SEHNR, CDR2 FQNEAQ (reference sequence). Trimming shortened V by 1 base and J by 2 bases, and 9 bases separated the two germline ends. This CDR3 has 14 residues. CDR3 DNA: TGTGCCAGCAGCTTAGATCCGGGAGCCTACGAGCAGTACTTC. Translating it yields CASSLDPGAYEQYF.

The gene calls are TRBV2 and TRBJ2-3; 15 bases map to TRBD2. Germline CDR1 reads SNHLY; CDR2 reads FYNNEI. V shed 6 bases, J shed 6 bases, and the junction held 13 bases outside the gene matches. This CDR3 has 18 residues. The CDR3 DNA reads as TGTGCCAGCAGCGAGAGGACTAGCGGGAGGGCTAGTCCTGATACGCAGTATTTT. It is translated as CASSERTSGRASPDTQYF.

The rearrangement uses TRBV5-1 and TRBJ2-2; TRBD2 aligns across 11 bases. CDR1 and CDR2 from the germline V gene are SGHRS and YFSETQ. V lost 1 base to trimming and J lost 2 bases; unmatched junction nucleotides: 1. The CDR3 is 16 residues long. In DNA, the CDR3 is TGCGCCAGCAGCTTGAGACTAGCGGGAAACACCGGGGAGCTGTTTTTT. It yields the protein CASSLRLAGNTGELFF.

As regards this clone: Other DNA sequences in this specimen translate into the identical CDR3. The V call is TRBV14, the J call TRBJ1-1, with 8 bases that match TRBD1. The V segment lost 0 bases and the J segment 1 base; nucleotides outside the gene matches: 13. Germline-derived CDR1 and CDR2 are SGHDN and FVKESK. The CDR3 has 19 residues. The CDR3 sequence: CASSQDRGRGLWGNTEAFF. In nucleotides, the CDR3 is TGTGCCAGCAGCCAAGATCGTGGCAGGGGGCTCTGGGGGAACACTGAAGCTTTCTTT.

The J gene is TRBJ2-2, the V gene TRBV18, with 9 bases identical to TRBD1. CDR3 length equals 15 residues. After removal of 4 bases from V and 1 base from J, the junction contained 1 base not matched to a gene. Germline CDR1 KGHSH, CDR2 LQKENI. In DNA, the CDR3 is TGTGCCAGCTCACAGGACAGGGGGAACACCGGGGAGCTGTTTTTT. Translation gives CASSQDRGNTGELFF.

A remark on this clone: The sample has other DNA sequences that encode this CDR3 too. V usage is TRBV6-1 and J usage is TRBJ2-1, with D possibly TRBD2 on 5 matching bases. CDR3 length equals 13 residues. Trimming shortened V by 6 bases and J by 5 bases, and 11 bases separated the two germline ends. Germline V lookup: CDR1 MNHNS, CDR2 SASEGT. This CDR3 reads CASSPLGHNEQFF. The CDR3 region has the DNA TGTGCCAGCAGCCCACTAGGTCACAATGAGCAGTTCTTC.

The genes are TRBV5-6 and TRBJ1-5; 9 nucleotides match TRBD1. This CDR3 spans 14 amino acids. Germline CDR1 SGHDT, CDR2 YYEEEE. V lost 4 bases, J lost 7 bases, and 6 bases stayed unmatched. The CDR3 reads CASSTQGAGQPQHF. The CDR3 nucleotides read TGTGCCAGCAGCACACAGGGGGCAGGGCAGCCCCAGCATTTT. The entire variable domain, with the rest obtained from reference TRBV5-6 and TRBJ1-5, is as follows: DAGVTQSPTHLIKTRGQQVTLRCSPKSGHDTVSWYQQALGQGPQFIFQYYEEEERQRGNFPDRFSGHQFPNYSSELNVNALLLGDSALYLCASSTQGAGQPQHFGDGTRLSIL.

With respect to this clone: The junction and the germline gene differ at one end; a read error may be behind it. The gene calls are TRBV2 and TRBJ2-3, with D unresolved. CDR1 is SNHLY and CDR2 is FYNNEI in the germline V gene. CDR3 length equals 13 residues. The CDR3 nucleotides read TGTGCCAGCCGTGACACCCCGCAGGATACGCAGTATTTT. Residues: CASRDTPQDTQYF.

The chain has TRBV7-6 and TRBJ2-1; 9 bases map to TRBD2. The CDR3 covers 17 residues. V lost 0 bases to trimming and J lost 7 bases; unmatched junction nucleotides: 10. From germline, CDR1 is SGHVS and CDR2 FNYEAQ. CDR3 DNA: TGTGCCAGCAGCTTAGCTCGATTAGCGGGAGCTGGGAATGAGCAGTTCTTC. Encoded protein: CASSLARLAGAGNEQFF.

The genes are TRBV7-2 and TRBJ1-1; no clear D gene. Germline V gene data show CDR1 as SGHTA and CDR2 as FQGNSA. Trimming shortened V by 1 base and J by 6 bases, and 12 bases separated the two germline ends. The CDR3 is made up of 14 amino acids. This CDR3 reads CASSLGPEVPEAFF. The CDR3 DNA reads as TGTGCCAGCAGCTTAGGGCCTGAGGTGCCTGAAGCTTTCTTT.

This chain's CDR3 is CASSPSGSNRNEQFF. Written as DNA, the CDR3 is TGCGCCAGCAGTCCTAGCGGGAGTAATAGAAATGAGCAGTTCTTC. The V and J genes are TRBV10-1 and TRBJ2-1, with TRBD2 matching 10 bases. Trimming at V came to 5 bases and at J to 7 bases, leaving 8 bases not matched to a gene. Germline loops: CDR1 WNHNN, CDR2 SYGVQD (reference sequence). The CDR3 runs to 15 residues.

This clone was detected once. The chain couples TRBV7-9 to TRBJ2-7; TRBD1 agrees at 9 bases. Germline CDR1 SEHNR, CDR2 FQNEAQ (reference sequence). After removal of 3 bases from V and 7 bases from J, the junction contained 7 bases not matched to a gene. The CDR3 has 14 amino acids. CDR3 DNA: TGTGCCAGCAGCTTCGGGACAGGGTACGAGGAGCAGTACTTC. Translated: CASSFGTGYEEQYF.